A selection of T cell receptor beta chains follows, all from one sample in a study of T cells in Graves' hyperthyroidism and ophthalmopathy. TCRdb passed the multiplex PCR reads through MiXCR, listing each CDR3 protein once. The sample comprises 640,000 or so distinct CDR3 sequences, under 15% of which are singletons, and 3.5% to 4.5% rests with the top ten. Input material: blood. Every receptor here comes from a middle-aged woman with Graves' ophthalmopathy. CDR3s include the opening cysteine and the closing phenylalanine or tryptophan. The order of the fields is clone size, V gene, J gene, D gene, CDR3 protein, CDR3 DNA. D genes are given only for firm matches. The size of a clone is reported for some rows only, either as once, few or many, or as a class for expanded clones.

>many|TRBV9|TRBJ2-7|TRBD1
CASSVEDRSGEQYF
TGTGCCAGCAGCGTAGAGGACAGGTCTGGTGAGCAGTACTTC
>many|TRBV5-1|TRBJ1-3|.
CASSLGQVSGNTIYF
TGCGCCAGCAGCTTGGGACAGGTTTCTGGAAACACCATATATTTT
>few|TRBV27|TRBJ2-7|.
CASSLEAGPHYEQYF
TGTGCCAGCAGTTTAGAGGCGGGACCGCACTACGAGCAGTACTTC
>.|TRBV28|TRBJ2-7|.
CASTLQAAFSYEQYF
TGTGCCAGCACACTACAGGCGGCCTTCTCCTACGAGCAGTACTTC
>.|TRBV7-9|TRBJ1-1|.
CASSRRGSGTAEAFF
TGTGCCAGCAGCCGCCGGGGAAGTGGAACCGCTGAAGCTTTCTTT
>.|TRBV6-2/TRBV6-3|TRBJ2-2|TRBD2
CARPENTLIAGRNTGELFF
TGTGCCCGTCCGGAGAACACCCTTATAGCGGGACGGAACACCGGGGAGCTGTTTTTT
>.|TRBV6-2/TRBV6-3|TRBJ2-5|TRBD1
CASRKEGQGGETQYF
TGTGCCAGCAGGAAAGAGGGACAGGGCGGGGAGACCCAGTACTTC
>many|TRBV19|TRBJ1-5|.
CATQVRAENQPQHF
TGTGCCACCCAAGTACGGGCGGAGAATCAGCCCCAGCATTTT
>few|TRBV12-3/TRBV12-4|TRBJ2-2|.
CASTHPVGRANTGELFF
TGTGCCAGCACCCACCCGGTTGGCAGGGCGAACACCGGGGAGCTGTTTTTT
>few|TRBV7-2|TRBJ2-5|.
CASSLGVGDPQETQYF
TGTGCCAGCAGCTTAGGGGTCGGGGACCCTCAAGAGACCCAGTACTTC
>many|TRBV28|TRBJ2-7|TRBD2
CASSSGLAGTGEQYF
TGTGCCAGCAGTTCCGGACTAGCGGGAACGGGAGAGCAGTACTTC
>many|TRBV6-2/TRBV6-3|TRBJ2-1|.
CASSYSRGYEQFF
TGTGCCAGCAGTTACTCAAGGGGTTATGAGCAGTTCTTC
>many|TRBV9|TRBJ2-5|.
CASSVDLREETQYF
TGTGCCAGCAGCGTAGACTTGCGGGAAGAGACCCAGTACTTC
>many|TRBV12-3/TRBV12-4|TRBJ1-3|TRBD1
CASSLGQGNFGNTIYF
TGTGCCAGCAGCCTCGGACAGGGAAATTTTGGAAACACCATATATTTT
>.|TRBV24-1|TRBJ1-1|TRBD1
CATSDTGVTTEAFF
TGTGCCACCAGTGACACAGGGGTGACCACTGAAGCTTTCTTT
>.|TRBV6-5|TRBJ2-5|.
CASSYWRGRVEETQYF
TGTGCCAGCAGTTATTGGAGGGGCAGGGTGGAGGAGACCCAGTACTTC
>many|TRBV19|TRBJ1-6|.
CASSRRNYNSPLHF
TGTGCCAGTAGTAGGCGGAATTATAATTCACCCCTCCACTTT
>many|TRBV24-1|TRBJ2-4|TRBD2
CATLLLAGATKNIQYF
TGTGCCACCCTTCTACTAGCGGGAGCGACCAAAAACATTCAGTACTTC
>many|TRBV11-2|TRBJ1-1|.
CASSPRTAKFYTEAFF
TGTGCCAGCAGCCCCCGGACAGCAAAGTTTTACACTGAAGCTTTCTTT
>.|TRBV4-2|TRBJ2-4|.
CASSQVVAALAKNIQYF
TGTGCCAGCAGCCAAGTGGTAGCTGCTTTAGCCAAAAACATTCAGTACTTC
>.|TRBV6-2/TRBV6-3|TRBJ2-7|TRBD1
CASSYDTRPNSGTGDLYEQYF
TGTGCCAGCAGTTACGATACGCGGCCGAATTCCGGGACAGGGGACCTCTACGAGCAGTACTTC
>many|TRBV27|TRBJ1-2|TRBD1
CASSVTGGDYGYTF
TGTGCCAGCAGCGTGACAGGGGGTGATTATGGCTACACCTTC
>many|TRBV25-1|TRBJ2-7|TRBD2
CASSESGTSGKVSYEQYF
TGTGCCAGCAGTGAATCCGGGACTAGCGGGAAAGTATCCTACGAGCAGTACTTC
>many|TRBV12-3/TRBV12-4|TRBJ1-2|.
CASSLLQTLNYGYTF
TGTGCCAGCAGTTTACTCCAGACTTTGAACTATGGCTACACCTTC
>many|TRBV12-3/TRBV12-4|TRBJ2-1|TRBD2
CASSRSSGRINEQFF
TGTGCCAGCAGCCGCTCTAGCGGGAGGATCAATGAGCAGTTCTTC
>many|TRBV15|TRBJ2-5|TRBD2
CATSRTSRQETQYF
TGTGCCACCAGCAGGACTAGCCGACAAGAGACCCAGTACTTC
>many|TRBV12-3/TRBV12-4|TRBJ1-1|.
CASSFGAEAFF
TGTGCCAGCAGTTTTGGTGCGGAAGCTTTCTTT
>many|TRBV20-1|TRBJ1-5|.
CSAMDSPNQPQHF
TGCAGTGCTATGGACAGTCCGAATCAGCCCCAGCATTTT
>many|TRBV25-1|TRBJ2-6|.
CASRDFSGANVLTF
TGTGCCAGCAGGGACTTCTCTGGGGCCAACGTCCTGACTTTC
>many|TRBV25-1|TRBJ2-2|.
CASSEGRRDTGELFF
TGTGCCAGCAGTGAAGGCAGGAGAGACACCGGGGAGCTGTTTTTT
>many|TRBV20-1|TRBJ2-7|.
CSARTAPYEQYF
TGCAGTGCTCGGACAGCTCCCTACGAGCAGTACTTC
>.|TRBV11-1|TRBJ1-1|TRBD1
CASSLTHLLRGPTEAFF
TGTGCCAGCAGCCTAACTCATCTTCTAAGGGGGCCCACTGAAGCTTTCTTT
>.|TRBV19|TRBJ1-1|.
CASQQVNTEAFF
TGTGCCTCCCAACAGGTGAACACTGAAGCTTTCTTT
>once|TRBV6-2/TRBV6-3|TRBJ1-2|.
CASSDRGRGGYGYTF
TGTGCCAGCAGTGACCGGGGCCGGGGAGGCTATGGCTACACCTTC
>many|TRBV5-6|TRBJ2-7|TRBD2
CASSLAGGVIYEQYF
TGTGCCAGCAGCTTGGCGGGGGGGGTTATCTACGAGCAGTACTTC
>many|TRBV5-1|TRBJ2-3|TRBD2
CATTSGSGDTQYF
TGCGCCACAACTAGCGGGAGCGGAGATACGCAGTATTTT
>.|TRBV6-2/TRBV6-3|TRBJ2-7|.
CASSYRNPDYEQYF
TGTGCCAGCAGTTACCGAAACCCGGACTACGAGCAGTACTTC
>many|TRBV12-3/TRBV12-4|TRBJ2-4|.
CASSLFIAKNIQYF
TGTGCCAGCAGCCTATTTATAGCCAAAAACATTCAGTACTTC
>many|TRBV29-1|TRBJ1-2|.
CSVVTPNYGYTF
TGCAGCGTGGTGACTCCTAACTATGGCTACACCTTC
>many|TRBV20-1|TRBJ2-5|.
CSAPAWETQYF
TGCAGTGCCCCTGCGTGGGAGACCCAGTACTTC
>.|TRBV11-1|TRBJ1-3|.
CASSLGSGETGNTIYF
TGTGCCAGCAGCTTAGGTTCCGGAGAAACTGGAAACACCATATATTTT
>.|TRBV7-3|TRBJ2-7|TRBD1
CASSLSAGTGVYEQYF
TGTGCCAGCAGCTTATCAGCCGGGACAGGCGTCTACGAGCAGTACTTC
>many|TRBV19|TRBJ2-5|.
CACQGGARETQYF
TGTGCCTGCCAGGGTGGGGCGCGAGAGACCCAGTACTTC
>many|TRBV20-1|TRBJ2-7|.
CSAREGGTSRSGEQYF
TGCAGTGCTAGGGAGGGCGGCACATCCCGGTCGGGAGAGCAGTACTTC
>many|TRBV28|TRBJ2-5|TRBD2
CASRGGLAGWQETQYF
TGTGCCAGCAGGGGAGGACTAGCGGGGTGGCAAGAGACCCAGTACTTC
>many|TRBV10-3|TRBJ1-1|.
CAISGVSRGGVSEAFF
TGTGCCATCAGTGGAGTTTCGCGCGGGGGTGTCTCTGAAGCTTTCTTT
>many|TRBV28|TRBJ1-5|.
CASSSSGTPHQPQHF
TGTGCCAGCAGTTCCAGCGGGACACCCCATCAGCCCCAGCATTTT
>many|TRBV5-1|TRBJ2-7|.
CASSPGAIGHEQYF
TGCGCCAGCAGCCCCGGGGCCATTGGTCACGAGCAGTACTTC
>many|TRBV27|TRBJ2-7|.
CASSLYLGREQYF
TGTGCCAGCAGTTTATACCTCGGTCGCGAGCAGTACTTC
>.|TRBV11-2|TRBJ2-6|TRBD2
CASSYPGLAGAGANVLTF
TGTGCCAGCAGCTACCCGGGACTAGCGGGAGCTGGGGCCAACGTCCTGACTTTC
>many|TRBV20-1|TRBJ2-5|TRBD2
CSAQGVAGDYETQYF
TGCAGTGCGCAGGGGGTAGCGGGAGACTACGAGACCCAGTACTTC
>many|TRBV2|TRBJ1-5|TRBD1
CASTAGGPSNQPQHF
TGTGCCAGCACCGCAGGGGGTCCTAGCAATCAGCCCCAGCATTTT
>once|TRBV18|TRBJ2-2|TRBD2
CASSPTSGRYDTGELFF
TGTGCCAGCTCACCGACTAGCGGGAGATATGACACCGGGGAGCTGTTTTTT
>many|TRBV19|TRBJ1-2|.
CASTPGVYYGYTF
TGTGCCAGTACTCCGGGGGTTTACTATGGCTACACCTTC
>many|TRBV5-1|TRBJ2-7|TRBD1
CASSSEDRGDEQYF
TGCGCCAGCAGCTCCGAGGACAGGGGTGACGAGCAGTACTTC
>few|TRBV30|TRBJ2-2|.
CAWGGPKLFF
TGTGCCTGGGGGGGGCCGAAGCTGTTTTTT